This T cell receptor (beta chain) emerged from a study of PD-1 blockade in mismatch repair-deficient tumors. The CDR3 covers 15 residues. CDR1 MNHEY and CDR2 SVGAGI come from the germline V gene. V was trimmed by 2 bases and J by 2 bases, leaving 10 bases between them. The TCR-sequenced patients were three responders to pembrolizumab. With regard to this clone: Antigen specificity is unknown.

Assay used: immunoSEQ multiplex PCR; TCRdb lists only in-frame clones, some missing. This table has under 50,000 clones, around 77% appearing once. General study findings and limits: Rapid post-treatment expansion, then contraction, generally preceding radiologic response, marked tumor-resident clones.

The V call is TRBV6-5, the J call TRBJ2-1; D is ambiguous. The source was PBMCs, collected before pembrolizumab treatment. The clonotype was recovered from an adult with mismatch repair-deficient cancer. The CDR3 bases are TGTGCCAGCAGTTACAGGGATGGGGCCTACAATGAGCAGTTCTTC. This sequence encodes CASSYRDGAYNEQFF.